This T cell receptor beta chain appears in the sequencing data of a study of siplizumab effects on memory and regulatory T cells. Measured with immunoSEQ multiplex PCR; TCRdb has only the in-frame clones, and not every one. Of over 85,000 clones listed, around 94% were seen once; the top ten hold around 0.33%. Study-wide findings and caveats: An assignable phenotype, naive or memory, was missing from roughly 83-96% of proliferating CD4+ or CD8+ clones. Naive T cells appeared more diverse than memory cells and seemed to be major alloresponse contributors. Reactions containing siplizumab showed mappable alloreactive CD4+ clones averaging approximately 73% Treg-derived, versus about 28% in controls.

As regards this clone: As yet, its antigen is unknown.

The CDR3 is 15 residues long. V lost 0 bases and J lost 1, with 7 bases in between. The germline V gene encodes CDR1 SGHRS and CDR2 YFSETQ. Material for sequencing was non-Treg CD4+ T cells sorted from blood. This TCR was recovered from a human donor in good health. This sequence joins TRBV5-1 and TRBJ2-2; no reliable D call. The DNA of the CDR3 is TGCGCCAGCAGCTTGGGGCAGCTGAACACCGGGGAGCTGTTTTTT. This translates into CASSLGQLNTGELFF.